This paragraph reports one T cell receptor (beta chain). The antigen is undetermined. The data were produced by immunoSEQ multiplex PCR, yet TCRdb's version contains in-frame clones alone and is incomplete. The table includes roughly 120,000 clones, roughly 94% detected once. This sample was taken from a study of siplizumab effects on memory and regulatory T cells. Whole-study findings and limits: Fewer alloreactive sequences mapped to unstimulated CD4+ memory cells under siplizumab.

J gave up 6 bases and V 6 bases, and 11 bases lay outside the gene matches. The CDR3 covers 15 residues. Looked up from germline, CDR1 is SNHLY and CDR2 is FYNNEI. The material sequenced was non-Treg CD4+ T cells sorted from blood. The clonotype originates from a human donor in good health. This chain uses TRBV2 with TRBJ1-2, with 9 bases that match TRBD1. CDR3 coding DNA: TGTGCCAGCAGGAAGGCCGGGACAGGGACGAATGGCTACACCTTC. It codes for CASRKAGTGTNGYTF.